This T cell receptor beta chain was found in a study of blood T cell repertoires in COVID-19. Study as a whole: Samples came from the United States, Italy and Spain, spanning acute and convalescent COVID-19. T cells, B-cell-depleted T cells, or PBMCs provided the cDNA or gDNA that served as material.

In the authors' workflow: Cell counts per sample came from amplifying reference gene primers. Clones were read by immunoSEQ multiplex PCR, and TCRdb kept only the in-frame ones, dropping some. That table is the source of V, J and clone size, and D and trimming were worked out from the DNA. The sample contains 170,000 or so clones, 90% to 95% of which appear only once. This CDR3 spans 15 amino acids. The V end was cut by 0 bases, the J end by 3 bases, with 14 bases between. CDR1 is GTSNPN and CDR2 is SVGIG in the germline V gene (reference sequence). The source of this sequence is a man aged 45-60 years with acute or convalescent COVID-19. The V gene is TRBV30, the J gene TRBJ1-2; maybe TRBD1 (6 bases). The sample taken for sequencing was peripheral blood. The CDR3 DNA is TGTGCCTGGAGTGTACAGGGCGCATCCTACTATGGCTACACCTTC. Translation gives CAWSVQGASYYGYTF.